A single TCR beta chain is shown here with its context. Its antigen is still unknown. This record comes from a study of cytomegalovirus exposure and HLA in healthy donors. Findings and limits, study-wide: A prior analysis recorded that most TCR beta V segments were productive about 87% or about 30% of the time.

The PCR made use of 60 Vbeta and 13 Jbeta primers. Per the original data handling: A follow-up analysis tallied 65 million to 80 million unique TCR beta chains, roughly 11 million shared. Only in-frame clones appear in the TCRdb table, and some are missing; sequencing was by immunoSEQ multiplex PCR. The DNA gave D and trimming, while V, J and clone size come from that table. The repertoire table contains roughly 120,000 clones. Samples came from healthy bone marrow donors. Sequenced input: PBMCs. The TCR sequence derives from a man aged 40-49 years in good health and CMV-seronegative.

The CDR3 DNA is TGTGCCAGCGTGGCACATTTGATGAACACTGAAGCTTTCTTT. Protein sequence: CASVAHLMNTEAFF. The rearrangement joins TRBV28 to TRBJ1-1; D remains unclear. Between the trimmed V and J ends, which lost 8 bases and 0 bases, there was a span of 13 bases. CDR3 length: 14 amino acids. From germline, CDR1 is MDHEN and CDR2 SYDVKM.